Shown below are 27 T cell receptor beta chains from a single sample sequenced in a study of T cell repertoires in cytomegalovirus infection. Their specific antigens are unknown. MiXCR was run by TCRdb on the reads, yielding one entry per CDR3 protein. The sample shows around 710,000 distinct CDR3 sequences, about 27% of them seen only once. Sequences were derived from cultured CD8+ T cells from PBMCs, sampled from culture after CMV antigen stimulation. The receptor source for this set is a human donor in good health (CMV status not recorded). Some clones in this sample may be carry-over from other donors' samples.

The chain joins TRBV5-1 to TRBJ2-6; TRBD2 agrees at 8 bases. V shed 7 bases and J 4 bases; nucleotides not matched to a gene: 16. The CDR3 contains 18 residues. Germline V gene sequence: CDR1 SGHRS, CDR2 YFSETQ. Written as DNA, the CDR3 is TGCGCCAGCCCCGAAGCGGGAGCGGGGGTCCCCGGGGCCAACGTCCTGACTTTC. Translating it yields CASPEAGAGVPGANVLTF.

CDR3 protein: CASSIRLGSGGAARYNEQFF. The CDR3 DNA reads TGTGCCAGTAGTATCCGCTTGGGTAGCGGGGGCGCCGCGAGGTACAATGAGCAGTTCTTC. The genes are TRBV19 and TRBJ2-1, with 9 bases identical to TRBD2. This CDR3 is built from 20 residues. Trimming took 3 bases from V and 4 from J; bases not matched to a gene: 19. Germline V gene data show CDR1 as LNHDA and CDR2 as SQIVND (reference sequence).

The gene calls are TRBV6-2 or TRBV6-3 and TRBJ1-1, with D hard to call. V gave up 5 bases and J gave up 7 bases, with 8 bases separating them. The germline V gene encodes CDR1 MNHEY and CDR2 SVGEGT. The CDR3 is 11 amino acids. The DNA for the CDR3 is TGTGCCAGCAGTCGGACGGATGAAGCTTTCTTT. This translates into CASSRTDEAFF.

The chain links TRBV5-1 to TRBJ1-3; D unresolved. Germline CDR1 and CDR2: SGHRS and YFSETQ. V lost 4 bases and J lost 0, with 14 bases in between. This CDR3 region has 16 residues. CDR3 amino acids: CASSETVLDSGNTIYF. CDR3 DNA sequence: TGCGCCAGCAGCGAAACAGTTTTAGACTCTGGAAACACCATATATTTT.

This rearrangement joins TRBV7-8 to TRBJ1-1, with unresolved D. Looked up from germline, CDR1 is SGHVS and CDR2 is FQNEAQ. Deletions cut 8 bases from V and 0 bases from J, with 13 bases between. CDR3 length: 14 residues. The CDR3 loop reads CASLDRPMNTEAFF. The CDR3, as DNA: TGTGCCAGCCTCGATCGGCCGATGAACACTGAAGCTTTCTTT.

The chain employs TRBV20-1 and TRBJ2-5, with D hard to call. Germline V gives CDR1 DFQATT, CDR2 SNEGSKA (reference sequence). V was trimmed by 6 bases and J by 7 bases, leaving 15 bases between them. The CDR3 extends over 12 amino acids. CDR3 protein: CSAWSADATQYF. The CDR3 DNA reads TGCAGTGCCTGGTCTGCTGACGCGACCCAGTACTTC.

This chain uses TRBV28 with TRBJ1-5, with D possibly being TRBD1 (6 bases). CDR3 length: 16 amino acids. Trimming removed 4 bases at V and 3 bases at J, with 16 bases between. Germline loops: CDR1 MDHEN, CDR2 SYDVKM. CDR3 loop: CASSSHVDSLNQPQHF. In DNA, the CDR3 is TGTGCCAGCAGTTCTCATGTGGACAGCCTCAATCAGCCCCAGCATTTT.

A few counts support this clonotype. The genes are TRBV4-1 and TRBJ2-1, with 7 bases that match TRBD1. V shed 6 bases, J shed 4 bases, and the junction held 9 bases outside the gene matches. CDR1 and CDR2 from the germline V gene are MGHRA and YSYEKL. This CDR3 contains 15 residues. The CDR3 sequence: CASSLRDSDYNEQFF. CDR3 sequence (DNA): TGCGCCAGCAGTCTCCGGGACAGCGATTACAATGAGCAGTTCTTC.

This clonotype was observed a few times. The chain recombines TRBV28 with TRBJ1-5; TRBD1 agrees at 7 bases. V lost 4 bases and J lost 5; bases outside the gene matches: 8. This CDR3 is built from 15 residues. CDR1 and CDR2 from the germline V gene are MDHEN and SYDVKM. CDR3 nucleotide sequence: TGTGCCAGCAGTTCGGACAGGCAGGACGATCAGCCCCAGCATTTT. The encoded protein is CASSSDRQDDQPQHF.

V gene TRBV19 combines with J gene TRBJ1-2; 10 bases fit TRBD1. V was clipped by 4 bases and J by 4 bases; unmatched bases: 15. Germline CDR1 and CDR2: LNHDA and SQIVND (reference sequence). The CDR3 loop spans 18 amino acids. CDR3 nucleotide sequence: TGTGCCAGTAGTACCTGGGGACAGGGGACGGGGACTGGCTATGGCTACACCTTC. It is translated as CASSTWGQGTGTGYGYTF.

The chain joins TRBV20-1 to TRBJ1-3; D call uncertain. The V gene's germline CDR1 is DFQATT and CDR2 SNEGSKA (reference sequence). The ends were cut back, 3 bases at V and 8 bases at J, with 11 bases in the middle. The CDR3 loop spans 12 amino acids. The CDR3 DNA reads TGCAGTGCTAGTTGGCGGAGGGACACCATATATTTT. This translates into CSASWRRDTIYF.

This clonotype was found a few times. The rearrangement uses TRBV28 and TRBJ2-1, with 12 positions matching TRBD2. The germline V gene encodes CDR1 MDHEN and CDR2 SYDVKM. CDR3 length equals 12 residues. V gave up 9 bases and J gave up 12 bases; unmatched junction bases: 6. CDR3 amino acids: CASWTSGVMQFF. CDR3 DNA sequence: TGTGCCAGTTGGACTAGCGGGGTGATGCAGTTCTTC.

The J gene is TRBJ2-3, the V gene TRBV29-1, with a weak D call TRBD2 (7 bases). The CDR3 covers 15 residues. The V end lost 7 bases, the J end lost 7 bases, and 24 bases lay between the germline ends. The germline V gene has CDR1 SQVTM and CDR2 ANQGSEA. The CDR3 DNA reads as TGCAGCGCCCAGCCCGGGGGGCCGTTCAGGTATACGCAGTATTTT. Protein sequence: CSAQPGGPFRYTQYF.

CDR3: CASSYPKGGAEGTGELFF. The CDR3 nucleotides read TGTGCCAGCAGTTACCCAAAAGGGGGGGCGGAAGGCACCGGGGAGCTGTTTTTT. This chain uses TRBV6-5 with TRBJ2-2; a weak D match, TRBD2 (7 bases). From germline, CDR1 is MNHEY and CDR2 SVGAGI. With 2 bases removed from V and 4 bases from J, the gap between germline ends came to 20 bases. CDR3 length equals 18 residues.

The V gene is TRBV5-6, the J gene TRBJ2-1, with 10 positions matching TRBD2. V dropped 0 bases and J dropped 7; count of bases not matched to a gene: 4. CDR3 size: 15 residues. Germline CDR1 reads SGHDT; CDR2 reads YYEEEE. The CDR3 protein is CASSLASGGENEQFF. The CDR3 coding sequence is TGTGCCAGCAGCTTGGCCAGCGGGGGGGAAAATGAGCAGTTCTTC.

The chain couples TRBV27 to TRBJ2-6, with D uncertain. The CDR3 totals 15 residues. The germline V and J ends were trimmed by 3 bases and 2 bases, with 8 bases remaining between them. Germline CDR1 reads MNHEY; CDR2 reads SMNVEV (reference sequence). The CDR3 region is CASSLDGPGANVLTF. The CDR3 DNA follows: TGTGCCAGCAGTTTGGACGGTCCTGGGGCCAACGTCCTGACTTTC. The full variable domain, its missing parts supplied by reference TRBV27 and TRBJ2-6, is EAQVTQNPRYLITVTGKKLTVTCSQNMNHEYMSWYRQDPGLGLRQIYYSMNVEVTDKGDVPEGYKVSRKEKRNFPLILESPSPNQTSLYFCASSLDGPGANVLTFGAGSRLTVL.

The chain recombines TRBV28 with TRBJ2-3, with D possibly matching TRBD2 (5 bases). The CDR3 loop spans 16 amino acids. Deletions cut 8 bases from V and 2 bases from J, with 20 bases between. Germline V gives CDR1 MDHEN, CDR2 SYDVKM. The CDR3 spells CASDPGSARTTDTQYF. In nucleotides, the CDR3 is TGTGCCAGCGACCCGGGGAGTGCCAGGACCACAGATACGCAGTATTTT.

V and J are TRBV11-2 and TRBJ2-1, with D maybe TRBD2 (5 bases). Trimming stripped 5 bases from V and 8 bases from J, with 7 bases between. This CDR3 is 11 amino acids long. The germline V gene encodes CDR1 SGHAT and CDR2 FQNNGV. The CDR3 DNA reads TGTGCCAGCAGCGACGGGGATGAGCAGTTCTTC. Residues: CASSDGDEQFF.

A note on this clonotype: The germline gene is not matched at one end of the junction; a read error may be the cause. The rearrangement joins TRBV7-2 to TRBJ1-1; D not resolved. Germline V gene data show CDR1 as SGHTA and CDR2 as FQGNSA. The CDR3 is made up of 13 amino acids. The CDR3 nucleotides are TGTGCCAGCACCTTAATGCCGAACACTGAAGCTTTCTTT. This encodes CASTLMPNTEAFF.

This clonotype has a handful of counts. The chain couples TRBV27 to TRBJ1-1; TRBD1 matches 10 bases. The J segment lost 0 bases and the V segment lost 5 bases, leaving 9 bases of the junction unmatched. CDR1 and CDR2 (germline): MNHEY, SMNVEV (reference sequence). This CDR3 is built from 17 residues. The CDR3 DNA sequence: TGTGCCAGCAGTCCCCGGACAGGGGGGATCATGAACACTGAAGCTTTCTTT. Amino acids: CASSPRTGGIMNTEAFF.

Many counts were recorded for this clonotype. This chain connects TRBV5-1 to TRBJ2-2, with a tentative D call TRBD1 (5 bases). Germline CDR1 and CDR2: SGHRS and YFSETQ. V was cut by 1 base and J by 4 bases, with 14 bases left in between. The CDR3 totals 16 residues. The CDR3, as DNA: TGCGCCAGCAGCTTGACTTGGCAGGGCGGCACCGGGGAGCTGTTTTTT. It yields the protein CASSLTWQGGTGELFF. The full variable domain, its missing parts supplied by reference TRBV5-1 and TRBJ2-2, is KAGVTQTPRYLIKTRGQQVTLSCSPISGHRSVSWYQQTPGQGLQFLFEYFSETQRNKGNFPGRFSGRQFSNSRSEMNVSTLELGDSALYLCASSLTWQGGTGELFFGEGSRLTVL.

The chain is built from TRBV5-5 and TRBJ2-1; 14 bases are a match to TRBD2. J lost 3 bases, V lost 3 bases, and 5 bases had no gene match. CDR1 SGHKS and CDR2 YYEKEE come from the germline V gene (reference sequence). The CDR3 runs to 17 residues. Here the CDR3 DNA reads TGTGCCAGCAGCTCTGGACTAGCGGGGGGTTTCTACAATGAGCAGTTCTTC. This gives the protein CASSSGLAGGFYNEQFF. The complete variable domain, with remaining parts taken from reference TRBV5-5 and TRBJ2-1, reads DAGVTQSPTHLIKTRGQQVTLRCSPISGHKSVSWYQQVLGQGPQFIFQYYEKEERGRGNFPDRFSARQFPNYSSELNVNALLLGDSALYLCASSSGLAGGFYNEQFFGPGTRLTVL.

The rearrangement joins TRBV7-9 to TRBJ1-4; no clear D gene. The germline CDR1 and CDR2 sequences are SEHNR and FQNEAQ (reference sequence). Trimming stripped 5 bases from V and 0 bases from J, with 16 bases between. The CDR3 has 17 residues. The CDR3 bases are TGTGCCAGCAGCCCAGAGGAGGGAGGCCCAACTAATGAAAAACTGTTTTTT. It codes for CASSPEEGGPTNEKLFF.

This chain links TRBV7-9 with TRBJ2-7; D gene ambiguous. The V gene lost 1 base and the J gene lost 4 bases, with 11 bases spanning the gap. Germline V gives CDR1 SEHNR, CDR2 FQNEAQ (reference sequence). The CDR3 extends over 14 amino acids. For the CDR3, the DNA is TGTGCCAGCAGCTTAGGGGTGCTGGGGTACGAGCAGTACTTC. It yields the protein CASSLGVLGYEQYF. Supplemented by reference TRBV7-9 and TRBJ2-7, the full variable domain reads DTGVSQNPRHKITKRGQNVTFRCDPISEHNRLYWYRQTLGQGPEFLTYFQNEAQLEKSRLLSDRFSAERPKGSFSTLEIQRTEQGDSAMYLCASSLGVLGYEQYFGPGTRLTVT.

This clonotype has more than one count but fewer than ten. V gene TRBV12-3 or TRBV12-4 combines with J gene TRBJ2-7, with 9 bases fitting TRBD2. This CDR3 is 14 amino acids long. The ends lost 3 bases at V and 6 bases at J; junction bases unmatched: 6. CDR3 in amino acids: CASSLGSGGGEQYV. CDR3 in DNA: TGTGCCAGCAGTTTGGGTAGCGGGGGTGGCGAGCAGTACGTC.

The DNA of the CDR3 is TGTGCCAGCAGCTTCCAGGACAGGACTCTTGAGAACACCGGGGAGCTGTTTTTT. Translating gives CASSFQDRTLENTGELFF. V and J are TRBV7-9 and TRBJ2-2; TRBD1 matches at 7 bases. V was clipped by 3 bases and J by 1 base; unmatched bases: 11. CDR1 and CDR2 from the germline V gene are SEHNR and FQNEAQ (reference sequence). CDR3 length: 18 amino acids.

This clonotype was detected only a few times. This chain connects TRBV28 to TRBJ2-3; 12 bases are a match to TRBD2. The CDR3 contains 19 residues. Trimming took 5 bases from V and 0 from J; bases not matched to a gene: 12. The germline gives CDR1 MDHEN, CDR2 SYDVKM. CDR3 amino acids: CASSLTSGGPLTSTDTQYF. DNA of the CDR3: TGTGCCAGCAGTCTGACTAGCGGGGGACCCTTAACAAGCACAGATACGCAGTATTTT.